The sequence of this T cell receptor (beta chain) was determined in a study of cytomegalovirus exposure and HLA in healthy donors. Germline values: CDR1 MNHEY, CDR2 SVGAGI. The CDR3 is 13 amino acids. V was shortened by 6 bases and J by 5 bases, with 13 bases between the two germline ends. Comments on this clone: Its antigen is as yet unknown.

Study outcomes and limitations: In a later analysis, most CMV-associated TCR beta chains appeared HLA-restricted.

PCR involved 60 Vbeta and 13 Jbeta primers. TCRdb's copy holds only in-frame clones and misses some; the assay was immunoSEQ multiplex PCR. The sample consists of around 200,000 clones, less than 90% of them appearing once. The material sequenced was PBMCs. This sequence joins TRBV6-5 and TRBJ1-2, with a tentative D call TRBD1 (6 bases). The clonotype was recovered from a man in his fifties or sixties in good health and CMV-seronegative. The CDR3 loop is CASSPGTPYGYTF. The CDR3 region has the DNA TGTGCCAGCAGCCCTGGGACACCGTATGGCTACACCTTC.